This is a list of T cell receptor beta chains from one sample in a study of T cell repertoires in cytomegalovirus infection. Their antigen targets remain unknown. TCRdb analysed the reads with MiXCR anew, one entry per CDR3 protein. In the table there are about 69,000 distinct CDR3 sequences, about 30% of which are singletons. Sample: CD8+ T cells from cultured PBMCs, taken from culture after CMV antigen stimulation. Receptors originate from a human donor in good health (CMV status not recorded). Some clones in this sample may be carry-over from other donors' samples. Both conserved end residues are part of each CDR3. A D gene is named only where the DNA matches it firmly. Clone size is not always given. Where it is, it says once, few, many or a class for expanded clones.

TRBJ1-4 few TRBD1 TRBV4-3 CASSQGPGGANEKLFF TGCGCCAGCAGCCAAGGACCAGGGGGGGCTAATGAAAAACTGTTTTTT
TRBJ1-6 many - TRBV7-2 CASGGDGNSPLHF TGTGCCAGCGGAGGGGACGGCAATTCACCCCTCCACTTT
TRBJ1-1 - - TRBV4-3 CASSQDIGGDAEAFF TGCGCCAGCAGCCAAGATATTGGGGGGGACGCTGAAGCTTTCTTT
TRBJ2-1 few - TRBV4-3 CASSQDRDHYNEQFF TGCGCCAGCAGCCAAGATAGGGACCACTACAATGAGCAGTTCTTC
TRBJ1-3 few - TRBV19 CASSIILVRGKTGNTIYF TGTGCCAGTAGTATAATTCTTGTCCGAGGCAAGACTGGAAACACCATATATTTT
TRBJ2-1 many TRBD1 TRBV2 CASSQTGGRVASYNEQFF TGTGCCAGCAGTCAGACAGGGGGCAGGGTAGCGAGCTACAATGAGCAGTTCTTC
TRBJ1-1 few - TRBV15 CATSSVDTPLTEAFF TGTGCCACCAGCAGTGTTGACACCCCCCTCACTGAAGCTTTCTTT
TRBJ2-1 - - TRBV4-3 CASSQDSRPYNEQFF TGCGCCAGCAGCCAAGATTCGAGGCCCTACAATGAGCAGTTCTTC
TRBJ2-6 few TRBD1 TRBV12-3/TRBV12-4 CASSRTGGLGANVLTF TGTGCCAGCAGCCGGACAGGGGGGTTAGGGGCCAACGTCCTGACTTTC
TRBJ1-2 - - TRBV29-1 CSVSRQANFFYGYTF TGCAGCGTCTCCAGACAGGCCAACTTTTTCTATGGCTACACCTTC
TRBJ2-5 - - TRBV2 CASSGGEETQYF TGTGCCAGCAGTGGGGGGGAAGAGACCCAGTACTTC
TRBJ2-5 - - TRBV7-4 CASSLSNSKETQYF TGTGCCAGCAGCTTATCTAACAGTAAAGAGACCCAGTACTTC
TRBJ2-2 many - TRBV20-1 CSASLVRTNTGELFF TGCAGTGCTAGCCTAGTGCGGACTAACACCGGGGAGCTGTTTTTT
TRBJ2-3 - - TRBV15 CATSRGTGTDTQYF TGTGCCACCAGCAGAGGAACCGGCACAGATACGCAGTATTTT
TRBJ2-7 many TRBD2 TRBV10-1 CASTDNSGNEQYF TGCGCCAGCACCGATAATAGCGGGAACGAGCAGTACTTC
TRBJ2-1 many TRBD2 TRBV7-6 CASSRASGYNEQFF TGTGCCAGCTCCCGGGCTAGCGGGTACAATGAGCAGTTCTTC
TRBJ1-1 - - TRBV6-1 CASRTANTEAFF TGTGCCAGCAGAACAGCGAACACTGAAGCTTTCTTT
TRBJ2-1 - TRBD2 TRBV6-2/TRBV6-3 CASSYPLAGGPYEQFF TGTGCCAGCAGTTACCCACTAGCGGGAGGGCCTTATGAGCAGTTCTTC
TRBJ2-2 - - TRBV12-3/TRBV12-4 CASSGDPGNTGELFF TGTGCCAGCAGTGGGGACCCTGGGAACACCGGGGAGCTGTTTTTT
TRBJ2-6 - TRBD2 TRBV27 CASSGTSGFLLGANVLTF TGTGCCAGCAGCGGGACTAGCGGGTTCCTTCTCGGGGCCAACGTCCTGACTTTC
TRBJ2-1 - TRBD2 TRBV12-3/TRBV12-4 CASSLLADNEQFF TGTGCCAGCAGCCTCCTAGCGGACAATGAGCAGTTCTTC
TRBJ2-7 few TRBD1 TRBV9 CASSSGTGASYEQYF TGTGCCAGCAGCTCCGGGACAGGGGCCTCCTACGAGCAGTACTTC
TRBJ1-1 many TRBD1 TRBV6-2/TRBV6-3 CASRSRTGNMNTEAFF TGTGCCAGCAGGTCCAGGACAGGGAACATGAACACTGAAGCTTTCTTT
TRBJ1-1 - - TRBV19 CASKLGRNTEAFF TGTGCCAGTAAGCTGGGACGGAACACTGAAGCTTTCTTT
TRBJ2-7 - TRBD1 TRBV7-6 CASSSGTGGPYEQYF TGTGCCAGCAGCTCTGGAACAGGGGGTCCTTACGAGCAGTACTTC
TRBJ2-1 - TRBD2 TRBV12-3/TRBV12-4 CASSASTSGGPYTEYNEQFF TGTGCCAGCAGTGCTTCCACTAGCGGGGGGCCTTATACGGAATACAATGAGCAGTTCTTC
TRBJ1-3 few TRBD1 TRBV2 CASRTGSNSGNTIYF TGTGCCAGCCGGACAGGTTCAAACTCTGGAAACACCATATATTTT
TRBJ2-5 - TRBD2 TRBV10-3 CAISESSSGRETQYF TGTGCCATCAGTGAGTCTTCTAGCGGGAGGGAGACCCAGTACTTC